The present TCR beta chain was sequenced within a study of blood T cell repertoires in COVID-19. Whole-study context: The study drew acute and convalescent COVID-19 samples from the United States, Italy and Spain. From T cells, B-cell-depleted T cells, or PBMCs came the material, which was cDNA or gDNA.

How the authors handled the data: Estimates of nucleated cell counts were drawn from the amplification of reference gene primers. Assay used: immunoSEQ multiplex PCR; TCRdb lists only in-frame clones, some missing. The V and J calls and clone size come from that table; D and trimming were worked out from the DNA. The sample has about 170,000 clones; 84% are singletons. This CDR3 is 19 amino acids long. Germline assignment: CDR1 SGHTA and CDR2 FQGTGA. The V and J ends lost 2 bases and 3 bases respectively, with 22 bases between them. Patients from Seattle were sampled longitudinally, starting during active infection.

The genes are TRBV7-3 and TRBJ2-2, with D possibly matching TRBD2 (5 bases). The source is a woman of 80 years or more with COVID-19, enrolled during active disease. The sample consisted of peripheral blood. The chain's CDR3 is CASSLSLDYHHTDTGELFF. The CDR3 DNA reads as TGTGCCAGCAGCTTATCCCTAGACTACCACCATACCGACACCGGGGAGCTGTTTTTT. Full variable domain (rest looked up from reference TRBV7-3 and TRBJ2-2): GAGVSQTPSNKVTEKGKYVELRCDPISGHTALYWYRQSLGQGPEFLIYFQGTGAADDSGLPNDRFFAVRPEGSVSTLKIQRTERGDSAVYLCASSLSLDYHHTDTGELFFGEGSRLTVL.